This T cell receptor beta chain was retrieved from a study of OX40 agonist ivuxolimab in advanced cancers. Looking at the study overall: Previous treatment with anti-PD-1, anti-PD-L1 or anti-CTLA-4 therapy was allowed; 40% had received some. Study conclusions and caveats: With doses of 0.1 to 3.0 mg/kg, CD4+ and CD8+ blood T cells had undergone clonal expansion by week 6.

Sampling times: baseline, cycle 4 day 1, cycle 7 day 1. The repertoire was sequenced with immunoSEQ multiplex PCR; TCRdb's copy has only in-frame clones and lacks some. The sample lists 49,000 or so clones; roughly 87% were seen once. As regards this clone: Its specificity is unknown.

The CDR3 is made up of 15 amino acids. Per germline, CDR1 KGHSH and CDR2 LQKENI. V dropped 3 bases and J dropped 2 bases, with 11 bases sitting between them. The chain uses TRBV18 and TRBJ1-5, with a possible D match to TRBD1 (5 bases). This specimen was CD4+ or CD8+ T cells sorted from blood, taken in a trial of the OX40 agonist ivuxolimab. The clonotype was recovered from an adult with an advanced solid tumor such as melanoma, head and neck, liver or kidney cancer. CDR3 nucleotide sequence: TGTGCCAGCTCACCGAGGGGCATGGGCAATCAGCCCCAGCATTTT. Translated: CASSPRGMGNQPQHF.